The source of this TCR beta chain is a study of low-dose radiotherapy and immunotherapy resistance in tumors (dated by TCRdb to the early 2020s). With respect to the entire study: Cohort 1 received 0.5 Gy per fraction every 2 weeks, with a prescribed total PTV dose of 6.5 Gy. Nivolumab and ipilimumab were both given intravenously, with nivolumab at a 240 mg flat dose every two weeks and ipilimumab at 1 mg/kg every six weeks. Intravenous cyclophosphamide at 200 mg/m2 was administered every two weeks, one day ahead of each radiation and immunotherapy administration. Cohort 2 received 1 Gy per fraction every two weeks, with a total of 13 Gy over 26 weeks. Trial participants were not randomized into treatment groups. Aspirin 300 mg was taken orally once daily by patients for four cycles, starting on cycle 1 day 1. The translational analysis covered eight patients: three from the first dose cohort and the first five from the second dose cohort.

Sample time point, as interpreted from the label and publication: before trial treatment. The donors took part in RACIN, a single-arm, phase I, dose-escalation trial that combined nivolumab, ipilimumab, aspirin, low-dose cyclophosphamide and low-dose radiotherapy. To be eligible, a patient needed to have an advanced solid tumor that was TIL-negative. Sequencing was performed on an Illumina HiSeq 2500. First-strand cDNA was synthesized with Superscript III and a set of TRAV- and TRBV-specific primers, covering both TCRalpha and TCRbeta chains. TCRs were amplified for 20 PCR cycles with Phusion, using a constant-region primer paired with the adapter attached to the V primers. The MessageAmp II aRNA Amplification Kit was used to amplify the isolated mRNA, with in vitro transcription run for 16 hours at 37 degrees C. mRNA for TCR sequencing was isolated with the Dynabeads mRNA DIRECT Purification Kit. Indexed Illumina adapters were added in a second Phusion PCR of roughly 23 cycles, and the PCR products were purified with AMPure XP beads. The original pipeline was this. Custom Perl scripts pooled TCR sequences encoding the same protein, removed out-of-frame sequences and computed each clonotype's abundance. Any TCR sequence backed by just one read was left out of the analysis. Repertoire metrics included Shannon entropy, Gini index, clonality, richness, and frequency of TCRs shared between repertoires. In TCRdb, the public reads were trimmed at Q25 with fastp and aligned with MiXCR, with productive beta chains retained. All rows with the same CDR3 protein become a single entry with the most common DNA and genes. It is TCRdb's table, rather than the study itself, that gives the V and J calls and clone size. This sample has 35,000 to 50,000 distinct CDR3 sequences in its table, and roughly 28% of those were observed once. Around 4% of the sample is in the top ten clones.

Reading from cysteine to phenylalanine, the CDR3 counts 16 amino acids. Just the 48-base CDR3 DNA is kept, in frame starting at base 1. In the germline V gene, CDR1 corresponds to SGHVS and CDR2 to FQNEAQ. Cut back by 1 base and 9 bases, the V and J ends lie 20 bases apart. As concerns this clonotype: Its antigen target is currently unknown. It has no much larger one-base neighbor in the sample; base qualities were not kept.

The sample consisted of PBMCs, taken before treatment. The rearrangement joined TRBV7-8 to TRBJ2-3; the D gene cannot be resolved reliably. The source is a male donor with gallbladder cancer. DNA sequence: TGTGCCAGCAGCTTAGGTGCTGGCCCCGCACTGAAAACGCAGTATTTT. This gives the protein CASSLGAGPALKTQYF.